The clone carrying this T cell receptor beta chain has just one count. Antigen specificity is unknown. This PCR relied on a set of 60 Vbeta primers and 13 Jbeta primers. Only in-frame clones appear in the TCRdb table, and some are missing; sequencing was by immunoSEQ multiplex PCR. The sample records some 88,000 clones, 70% to 75% being singletons. The source of the sample is a study of cytomegalovirus exposure and HLA in healthy donors. The study, taken as a whole, reports: The authors later linked a missense DCLRE1C variant to TCR beta V- and J-gene trimming. A later analysis revealed that TCR association rates differed between HLA loci, peaking at DRB1 and bottoming out at HLA-C. The majority of CMV-associated TCR beta chains were reported as apparently HLA-restricted in a later analysis.

Participants comprised healthy donors of bone marrow. This CDR3 is built from 15 residues. V lost 4 bases and J lost 4, with 15 bases in between. Germline-derived CDR1 and CDR2 are SGDLS and YYNGEE. This sequence was found in a woman between 18 and 29 years old in good health and CMV-seropositive. The sample comprised PBMCs. The chain is built from TRBV9 and TRBJ2-1; D might be TRBD1 (6 bases). The CDR3 DNA reads TGTGCCAGCAGCTCCAGGGGTCTAGGTTACAATGAGCAGTTCTTC. Translated: CASSSRGLGYNEQFF.